Sequencing of this T cell receptor (beta chain) was carried out in a study of OX40 agonist ivuxolimab in advanced cancers. Turning to the study itself: The patients received agonistic anti-OX40 (CD134) antibody ivuxolimab. Study results and caveats: Researchers report that CD8+ T cells had, on average, more expanded clones than CD4+.

Remarks on this clone: Antigen unknown.

The data were produced by immunoSEQ multiplex PCR, yet TCRdb's version contains in-frame clones alone and is incomplete. Here the sample spans some 80,000 clones, over 85% being singletons. Between the trimmed V and J ends, which lost 2 bases and 2 bases, there was a span of 7 bases. The CDR3 has 15 residues. Germline values: CDR1 MGHDK, CDR2 SYGVNS. The TCR sequence derives from an adult with an advanced solid tumor such as melanoma, head and neck, liver or kidney cancer. The rearrangement joins TRBV25-1 to TRBJ2-6; D gene unclear. The specimen was CD4+ or CD8+ T cells sorted from blood, collected in a trial of the OX40 agonist ivuxolimab. The CDR3 DNA sequence: TGTGCCAGCAGTGAACCAGGTACTGGGGCCAACGTCCTGACTTTC. The encoded protein is CASSEPGTGANVLTF.